The entry below gives a single T cell receptor beta chain sequence along with its context. These data come from a study of T cell changes during pregnancy in multiple sclerosis. Trimming cost V 3 bases and J 5 bases, with 14 bases left between them. CDR3 length: 14 residues. Germline V gene lookup returns CDR1 LGHNT and CDR2 FRNRAP. The data were produced by immunoSEQ multiplex PCR, yet TCRdb's version contains in-frame clones alone and is incomplete. The sample has around 27,000 clones; about 93% are singletons. This sequence originates from a female donor with multiple sclerosis, enrolled in a pregnancy study. The chain uses TRBV12-5 and TRBJ2-7, with D tentatively TRBD2 (5 bases). This specimen was CD4+ T cells from peripheral blood mononuclear cells, taken after pregnancy. The CDR3 sequence: CASGFLDSRNEQYF. CDR3 DNA sequence: TGTGCTAGTGGTTTCTTGGACTCGAGGAACGAGCAGTACTTC.